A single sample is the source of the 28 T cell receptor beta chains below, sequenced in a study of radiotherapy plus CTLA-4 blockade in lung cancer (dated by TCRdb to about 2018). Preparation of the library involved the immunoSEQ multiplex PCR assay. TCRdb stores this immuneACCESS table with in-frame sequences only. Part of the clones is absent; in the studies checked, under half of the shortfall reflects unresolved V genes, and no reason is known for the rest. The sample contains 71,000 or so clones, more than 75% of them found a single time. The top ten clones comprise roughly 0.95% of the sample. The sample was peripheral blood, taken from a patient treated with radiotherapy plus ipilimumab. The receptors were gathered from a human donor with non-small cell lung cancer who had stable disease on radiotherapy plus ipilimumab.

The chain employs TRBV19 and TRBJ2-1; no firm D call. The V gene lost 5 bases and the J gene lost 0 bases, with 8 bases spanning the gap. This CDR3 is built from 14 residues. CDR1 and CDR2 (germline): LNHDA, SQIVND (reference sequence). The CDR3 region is CASSVGPSYNEQFF. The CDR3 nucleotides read TGTGCCAGTAGTGTAGGGCCCTCCTACAATGAGCAGTTCTTC. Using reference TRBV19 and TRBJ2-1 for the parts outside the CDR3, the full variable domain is DGGITQSPKYLFRKEGQNVTLSCEQNLNHDAMYWYRQDPGQGLRLIYYSQIVNDFQKGDIAEGYSVSREKKESFPLTVTSAQKNPTAFYLCASSVGPSYNEQFFGPGTRLTVL.

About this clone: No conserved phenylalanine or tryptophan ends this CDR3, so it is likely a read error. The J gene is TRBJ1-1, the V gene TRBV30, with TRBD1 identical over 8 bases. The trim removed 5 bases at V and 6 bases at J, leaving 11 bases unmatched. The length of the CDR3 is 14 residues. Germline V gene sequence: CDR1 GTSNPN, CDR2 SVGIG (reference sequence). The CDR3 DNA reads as TGTGCCTGGCTACGTGACAGGGGTATATCTGAAGCTTTCCTT. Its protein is CAWLRDRGISEAFL.

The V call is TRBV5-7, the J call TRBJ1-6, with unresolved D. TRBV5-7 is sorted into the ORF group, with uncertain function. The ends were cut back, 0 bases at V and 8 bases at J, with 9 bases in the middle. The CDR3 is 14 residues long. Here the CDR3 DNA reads TGTGCCAGCAGCTTGGTAACGGTTTATTCACCCCTCCACTTT. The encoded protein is CASSLVTVYSPLHF.

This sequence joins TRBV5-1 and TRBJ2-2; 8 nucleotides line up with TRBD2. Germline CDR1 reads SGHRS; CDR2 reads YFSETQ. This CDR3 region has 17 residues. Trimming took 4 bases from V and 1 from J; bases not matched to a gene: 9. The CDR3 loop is CASSQTLAARNTGELFF. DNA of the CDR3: TGCGCCAGCAGCCAAACACTAGCGGCACGGAACACCGGGGAGCTGTTTTTT. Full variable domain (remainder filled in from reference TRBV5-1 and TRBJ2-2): KAGVTQTPRYLIKTRGQQVTLSCSPISGHRSVSWYQQTPGQGLQFLFEYFSETQRNKGNFPGRFSGRQFSNSRSEMNVSTLELGDSALYLCASSQTLAARNTGELFFGEGSRLTVL.

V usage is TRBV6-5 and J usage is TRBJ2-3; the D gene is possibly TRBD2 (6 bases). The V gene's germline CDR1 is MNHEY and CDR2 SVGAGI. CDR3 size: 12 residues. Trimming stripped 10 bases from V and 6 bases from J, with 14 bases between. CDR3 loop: CATSTRGDTQYF. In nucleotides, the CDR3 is TGTGCCACTTCGACTAGAGGTGATACGCAGTATTTT.

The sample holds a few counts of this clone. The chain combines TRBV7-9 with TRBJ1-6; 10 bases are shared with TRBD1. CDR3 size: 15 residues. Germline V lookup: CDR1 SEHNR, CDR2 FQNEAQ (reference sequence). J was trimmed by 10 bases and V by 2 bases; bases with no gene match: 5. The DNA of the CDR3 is TGTGCCAGCAGCTTATACGGGACAGGGGACTCACCCCTCCACTTT. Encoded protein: CASSLYGTGDSPLHF.

The CDR3 DNA follows: TGTGCCAGCAGCTTAGGGACAGCGAGCTCCTACAATGAGCAGTTCTTC. This translates into CASSLGTASSYNEQFF. This rearrangement joins TRBV7-6 to TRBJ2-1, with D possibly TRBD1 on 6 matching bases. This CDR3 is built from 16 residues. V was cut by 1 base and J by 0 bases, with 10 bases left in between. Germline V gives CDR1 SGHVS, CDR2 FNYEAQ.

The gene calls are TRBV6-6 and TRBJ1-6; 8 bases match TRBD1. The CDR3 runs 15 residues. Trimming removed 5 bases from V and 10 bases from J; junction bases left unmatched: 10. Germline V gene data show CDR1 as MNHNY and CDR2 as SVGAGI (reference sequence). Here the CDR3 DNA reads TGTGCCAGCAGTCCGCCGGACAGGGACAGCTCACCCCTCCACTTT. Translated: CASSPPDRDSSPLHF.

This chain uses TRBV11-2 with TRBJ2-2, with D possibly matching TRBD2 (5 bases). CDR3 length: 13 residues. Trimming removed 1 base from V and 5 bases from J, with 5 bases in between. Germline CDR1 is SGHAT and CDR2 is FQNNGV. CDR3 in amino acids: CASSLGGTGELFF. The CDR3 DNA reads TGTGCCAGCAGCTTAGGCGGGACCGGGGAGCTGTTTTTT. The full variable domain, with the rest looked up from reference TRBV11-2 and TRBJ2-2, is EAGVAQSPRYKIIEKRQSVAFWCNPISGHATLYWYQQILGQGPKLLIQFQNNGVVDDSQLPKDRFSAERLKGVDSTLKIQPAKLEDSAVYLCASSLGGTGELFFGEGSRLTVL.

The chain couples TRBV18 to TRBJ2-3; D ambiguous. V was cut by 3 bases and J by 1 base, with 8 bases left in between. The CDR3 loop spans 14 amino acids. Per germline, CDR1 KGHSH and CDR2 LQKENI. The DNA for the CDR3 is TGTGCCAGCTCACCCGACCGTCGCACAGATACGCAGTATTTT. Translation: CASSPDRRTDTQYF.

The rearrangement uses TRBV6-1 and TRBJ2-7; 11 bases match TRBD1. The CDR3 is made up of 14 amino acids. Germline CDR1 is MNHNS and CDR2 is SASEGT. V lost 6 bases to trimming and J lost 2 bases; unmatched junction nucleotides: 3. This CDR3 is CASRDRGPAYEQYF. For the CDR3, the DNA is TGTGCCAGCAGGGACAGGGGGCCGGCCTACGAGCAGTACTTC.

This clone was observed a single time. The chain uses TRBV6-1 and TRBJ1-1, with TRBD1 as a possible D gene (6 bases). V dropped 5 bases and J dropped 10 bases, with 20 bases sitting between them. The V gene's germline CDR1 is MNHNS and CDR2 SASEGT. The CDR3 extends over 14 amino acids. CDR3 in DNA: TGTGCCAGCAGTCCACAGGGAGGGGTTGGTGGAGCTTTCTTT. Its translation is CASSPQGGVGGAFF.

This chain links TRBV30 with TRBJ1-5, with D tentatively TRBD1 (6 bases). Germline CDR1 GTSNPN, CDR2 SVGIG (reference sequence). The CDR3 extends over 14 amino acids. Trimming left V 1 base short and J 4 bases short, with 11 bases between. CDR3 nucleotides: TGTGCCTGGAGTGGAACAGGGAGGAATCAGCCCCAGCATTTT. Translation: CAWSGTGRNQPQHF.

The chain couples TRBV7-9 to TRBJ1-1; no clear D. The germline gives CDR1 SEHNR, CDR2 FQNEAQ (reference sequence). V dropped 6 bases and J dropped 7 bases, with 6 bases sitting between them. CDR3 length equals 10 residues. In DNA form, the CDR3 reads TGTGCCAGCAGGGTAGGTGAAGCTTTCTTT. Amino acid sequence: CASRVGEAFF.

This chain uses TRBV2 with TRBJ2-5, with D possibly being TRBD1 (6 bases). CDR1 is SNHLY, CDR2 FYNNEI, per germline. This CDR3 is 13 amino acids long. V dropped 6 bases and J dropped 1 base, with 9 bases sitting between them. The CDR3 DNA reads TGTGCCAGCAGAGGGACAATCCAAGAGACCCAGTACTTC. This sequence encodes CASRGTIQETQYF.

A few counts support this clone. CDR3 coding DNA: TGCGCCAGCAGCCCCTCACTCAGGCAGCTTTTCTCCTACGAGCAGTACTTC. This encodes CASSPSLRQLFSYEQYF. The chain recombines TRBV5-1 with TRBJ2-7; D is unclear. Germline values: CDR1 SGHRS, CDR2 YFSETQ. This CDR3 region has 17 residues. The V gene lost 4 bases and the J gene lost 0 bases, with 20 bases spanning the gap.

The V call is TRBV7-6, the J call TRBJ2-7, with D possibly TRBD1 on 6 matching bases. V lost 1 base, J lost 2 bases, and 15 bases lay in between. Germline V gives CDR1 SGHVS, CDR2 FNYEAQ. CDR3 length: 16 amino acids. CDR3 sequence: CASSLGGQIVAYEQYF. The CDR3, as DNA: TGTGCCAGCAGCTTAGGAGGACAGATAGTTGCCTACGAGCAGTACTTC.

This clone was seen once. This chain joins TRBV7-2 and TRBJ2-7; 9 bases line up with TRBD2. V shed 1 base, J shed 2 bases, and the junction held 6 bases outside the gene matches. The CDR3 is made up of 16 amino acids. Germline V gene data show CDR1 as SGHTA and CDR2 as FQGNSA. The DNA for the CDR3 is TGTGCCAGCAGCTTAGATACGCGGGGGGGAACCTACGAGCAGTACTTC. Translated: CASSLDTRGGTYEQYF.

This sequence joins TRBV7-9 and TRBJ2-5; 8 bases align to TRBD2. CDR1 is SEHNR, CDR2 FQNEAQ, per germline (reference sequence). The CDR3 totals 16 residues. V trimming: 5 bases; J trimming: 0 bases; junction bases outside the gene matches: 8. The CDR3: CASSPREGQYQETQYF. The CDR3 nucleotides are TGTGCCAGCAGCCCTCGGGAGGGGCAGTACCAAGAGACCCAGTACTTC. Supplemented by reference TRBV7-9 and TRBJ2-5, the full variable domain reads DTGVSQNPRHKITKRGQNVTFRCDPISEHNRLYWYRQTLGQGPEFLTYFQNEAQLEKSRLLSDRFSAERPKGSFSTLEIQRTEQGDSAMYLCASSPREGQYQETQYFGPGTRLLVL.

Here the CDR3 reads CASSLTLASEQYF. In DNA form, the CDR3 reads TGTGCCAGCAGCTTAACGCTAGCGAGTGAGCAGTACTTC. The V gene is TRBV7-3, the J gene TRBJ2-7; tentatively, D is TRBD2 (6 bases). Germline assignment: CDR1 SGHTA and CDR2 FQGTGA. The CDR3 is 13 amino acids. The V end was cut by 0 bases, the J end by 7 bases, with 10 bases between. Supplemented by reference TRBV7-3 and TRBJ2-7, the full variable domain reads GAGVSQTPSNKVTEKGKYVELRCDPISGHTALYWYRQSLGQGPEFLIYFQGTGAADDSGLPNDRFFAVRPEGSVSTLKIQRTERGDSAVYLCASSLTLASEQYFGPGTRLTVT.

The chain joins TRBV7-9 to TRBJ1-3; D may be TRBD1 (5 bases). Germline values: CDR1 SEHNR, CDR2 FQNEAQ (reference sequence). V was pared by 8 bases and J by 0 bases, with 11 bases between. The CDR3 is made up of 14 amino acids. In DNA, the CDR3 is TGTGCCAGCGACTTAGGGGACTCTGGAAACACCATATATTTT. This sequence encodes CASDLGDSGNTIYF.

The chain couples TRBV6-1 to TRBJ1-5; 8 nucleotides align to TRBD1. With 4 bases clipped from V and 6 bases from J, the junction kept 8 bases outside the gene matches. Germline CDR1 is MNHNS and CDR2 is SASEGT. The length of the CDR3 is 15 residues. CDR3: CASSVLEQGGQPQHF. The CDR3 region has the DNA TGTGCCAGCAGTGTCCTCGAACAGGGGGGTCAGCCCCAGCATTTT.

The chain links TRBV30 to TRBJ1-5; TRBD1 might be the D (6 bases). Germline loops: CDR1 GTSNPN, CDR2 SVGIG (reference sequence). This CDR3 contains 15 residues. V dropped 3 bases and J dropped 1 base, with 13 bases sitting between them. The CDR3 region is CAWREQGTSNQPQHF. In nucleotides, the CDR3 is TGTGCCTGGAGAGAACAGGGCACGAGCAATCAGCCCCAGCATTTT.

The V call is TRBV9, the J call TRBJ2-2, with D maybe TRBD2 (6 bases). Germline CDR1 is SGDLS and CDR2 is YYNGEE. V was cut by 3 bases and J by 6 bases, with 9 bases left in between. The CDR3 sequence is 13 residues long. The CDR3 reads CASSAGRSGELFF. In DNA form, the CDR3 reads TGTGCCAGCAGCGCAGGGAGGTCCGGGGAGCTGTTTTTT.

CDR3 bases: TGTGCCAGCAGTTCCGGTGGGGCGGGGGGGGTCTACGAGCAGTACTTC. Translated, it gives CASSSGGAGGVYEQYF. V usage is TRBV28 and J usage is TRBJ2-7, with TRBD2 identical over 9 bases. Germline assignment: CDR1 MDHEN and CDR2 SYDVKM. Trimming removed 4 bases from V and 3 bases from J; junction bases left unmatched: 10. This CDR3 contains 16 residues.

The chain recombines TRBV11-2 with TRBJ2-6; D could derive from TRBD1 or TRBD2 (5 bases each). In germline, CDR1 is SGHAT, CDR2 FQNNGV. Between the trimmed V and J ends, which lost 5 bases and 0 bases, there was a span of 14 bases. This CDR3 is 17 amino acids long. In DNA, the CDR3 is TGTGCCAGCAGCCCGACGGGACCGACCTCTGGGGCCAACGTCCTGACTTTC. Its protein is CASSPTGPTSGANVLTF.

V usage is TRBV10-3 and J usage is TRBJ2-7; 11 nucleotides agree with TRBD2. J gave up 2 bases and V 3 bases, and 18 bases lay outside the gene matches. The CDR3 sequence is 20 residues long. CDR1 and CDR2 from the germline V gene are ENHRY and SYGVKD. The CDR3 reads CAISDRVRGLAGGPTYEQYF. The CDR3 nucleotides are TGTGCCATCAGTGACCGTGTCCGCGGGCTAGCGGGAGGTCCAACCTACGAGCAGTACTTC.

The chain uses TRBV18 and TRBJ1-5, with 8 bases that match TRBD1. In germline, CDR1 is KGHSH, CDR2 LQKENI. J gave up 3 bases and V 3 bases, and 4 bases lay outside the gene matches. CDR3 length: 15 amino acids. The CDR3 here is CASSPKDRDNQPQHF. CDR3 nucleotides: TGTGCCAGCTCACCGAAGGACAGGGACAATCAGCCCCAGCATTTT.